This record concerns one T cell receptor beta chain sequence. The source of the sample is a study of blood T cell repertoires in COVID-19. Study-wide context: Sites in the United States, Italy and Spain provided acute and convalescent COVID-19 samples. T cells, B-cell-depleted T cells, or PBMCs supplied cDNA or gDNA.

The table came from immunoSEQ multiplex PCR; TCRdb's copy has only in-frame clones and leaves some out. The sample records about 33,000 clones, more than 70% being singletons. This clonotype was obtained from a human donor in a cohort sampled during active COVID-19. The sample consisted of peripheral blood.

CDR3 in DNA: TGTGCCAGCAGCTCGTCCGGGACATGGCTTTCTGGGGCCAACGTCCTGACTTTC. Amino acids: CASSSSGTWLSGANVLTF. The gene calls are TRBV5-8 and TRBJ2-6; D is possibly TRBD1 (6 bases). V lost 3 bases and J lost 1, with 17 bases in between. The CDR3 loop spans 18 amino acids. Germline CDR1 is SGHTS and CDR2 is YDEGEE.